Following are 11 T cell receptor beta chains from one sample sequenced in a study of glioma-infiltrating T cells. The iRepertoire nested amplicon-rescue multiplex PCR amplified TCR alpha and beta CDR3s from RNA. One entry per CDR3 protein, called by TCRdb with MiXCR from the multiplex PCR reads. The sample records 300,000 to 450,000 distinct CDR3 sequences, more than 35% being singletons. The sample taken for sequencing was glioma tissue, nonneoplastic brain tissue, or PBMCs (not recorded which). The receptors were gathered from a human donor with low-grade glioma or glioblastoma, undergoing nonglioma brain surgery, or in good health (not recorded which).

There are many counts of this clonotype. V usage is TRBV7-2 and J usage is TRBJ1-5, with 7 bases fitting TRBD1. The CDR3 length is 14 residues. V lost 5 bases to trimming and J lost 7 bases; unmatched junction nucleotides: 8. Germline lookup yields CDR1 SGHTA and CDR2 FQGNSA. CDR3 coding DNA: TGTGCCAGCAGCGCCAGACAGGGAGAACAGCCCCAGCATTTT. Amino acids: CASSARQGEQPQHF.

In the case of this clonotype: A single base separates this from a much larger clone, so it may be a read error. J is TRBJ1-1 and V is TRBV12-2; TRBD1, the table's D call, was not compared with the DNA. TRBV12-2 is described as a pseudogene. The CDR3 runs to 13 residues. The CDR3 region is CASRRGAGTEALF. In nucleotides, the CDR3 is TGTGCCAGTCGAAGGGGAGCAGGAACTGAAGCTCTCTTT.

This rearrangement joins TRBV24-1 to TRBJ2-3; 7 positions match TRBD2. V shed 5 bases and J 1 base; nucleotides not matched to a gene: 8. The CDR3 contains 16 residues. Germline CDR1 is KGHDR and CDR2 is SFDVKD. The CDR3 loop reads CATSAGLVRRTDTQYF. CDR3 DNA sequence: TGTGCCACCAGTGCTGGACTAGTTAGGCGCACAGATACGCAGTATTTT.

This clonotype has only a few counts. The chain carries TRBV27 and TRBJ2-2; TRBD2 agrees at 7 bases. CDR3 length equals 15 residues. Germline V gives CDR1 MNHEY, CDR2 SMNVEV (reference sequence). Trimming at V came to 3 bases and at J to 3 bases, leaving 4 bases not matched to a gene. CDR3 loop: CASSLGGRDTGELFF. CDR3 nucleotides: TGTGCCAGCAGTTTGGGAGGGAGGGACACCGGGGAGCTGTTTTTT.

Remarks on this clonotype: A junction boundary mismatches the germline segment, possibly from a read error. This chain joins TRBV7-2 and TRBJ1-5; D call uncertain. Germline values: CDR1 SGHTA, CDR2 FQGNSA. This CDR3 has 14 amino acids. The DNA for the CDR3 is TGTGCCAGCAGCGACAACAGTTACAATCAGCCCCCGCATTTT. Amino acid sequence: CASSDNSYNQPPHF.

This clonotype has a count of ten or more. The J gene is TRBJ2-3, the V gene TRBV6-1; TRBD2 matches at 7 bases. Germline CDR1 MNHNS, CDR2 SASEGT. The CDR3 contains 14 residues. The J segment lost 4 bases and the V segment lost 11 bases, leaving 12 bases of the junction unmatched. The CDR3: CASGLAGDPDTQYF. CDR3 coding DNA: TGTGCCTCGGGTTTGGCGGGAGACCCAGATACGCAGTATTTT.

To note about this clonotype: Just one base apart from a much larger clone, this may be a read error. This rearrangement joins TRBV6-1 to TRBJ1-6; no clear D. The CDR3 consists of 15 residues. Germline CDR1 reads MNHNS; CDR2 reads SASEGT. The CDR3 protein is CASRPYSRTNSPLYF. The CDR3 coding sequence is TGTGCCAGCAGGCCTTATTCAAGGACCAATTCACCCCTCTACTTT.

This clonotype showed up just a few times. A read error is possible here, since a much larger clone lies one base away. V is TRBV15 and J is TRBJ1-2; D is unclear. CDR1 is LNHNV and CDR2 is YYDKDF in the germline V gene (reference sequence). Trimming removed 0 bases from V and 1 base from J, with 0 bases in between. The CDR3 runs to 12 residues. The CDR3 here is CATSRDNYGYTF. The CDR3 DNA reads TGTGCCACCAGCAGAGATAACTATGGCTACACCTTC.

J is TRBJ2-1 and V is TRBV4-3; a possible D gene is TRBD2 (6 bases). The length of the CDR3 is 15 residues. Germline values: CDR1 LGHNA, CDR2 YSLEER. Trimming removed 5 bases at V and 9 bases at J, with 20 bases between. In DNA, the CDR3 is TGCGCCAGCAGCAAAAGGCTTGGAGGGCCGGCTGAGCAGTTCTTC. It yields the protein CASSKRLGGPAEQFF.

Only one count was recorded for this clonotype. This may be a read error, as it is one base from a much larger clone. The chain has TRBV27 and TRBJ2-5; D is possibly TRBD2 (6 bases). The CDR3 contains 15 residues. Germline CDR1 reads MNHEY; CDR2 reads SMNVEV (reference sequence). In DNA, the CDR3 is TGTGCCAGCAGAAGACTAGGTCCCCTAGAAGAGGCCCAGTACTTC. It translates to CASRRLGPLEEAQYF.

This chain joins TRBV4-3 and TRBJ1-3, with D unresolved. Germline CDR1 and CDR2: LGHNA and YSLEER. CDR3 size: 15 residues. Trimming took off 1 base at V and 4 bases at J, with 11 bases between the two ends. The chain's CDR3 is CASSQVPEIGNTIYF. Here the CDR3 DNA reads TGCGCCAGCAGCCAAGTGCCCGAAATAGGAAACACCATATATTTT.